This is a list of T cell receptor beta chains from one sample in a study of T-cell reconstitution after alpha-beta-depleted transplantation in children. TCRdb used MiXCR to reprocess the PCR reads, holding one entry per CDR3 protein. The sample lists about 610,000 distinct CDR3 sequences; about 11% were seen once. Sequencing was performed on PBMCs from the stem cell graft donor, taken from the stem cell graft. These receptors were taken from a human donor who donated a stem cell graft to a child with acute myeloid leukemia. CDR3s include the opening cysteine and the closing phenylalanine or tryptophan. D genes are given only for firm matches. Clone size is shown for a subset of rows, as once, few, many or a class of expanded clone.

TRBD2	TRBJ2-1	TRBV7-9	.	15	CASSSNIAGGGEQFF	TGTGCCAGCAGCTCCAACATAGCGGGAGGGGGTGAGCAGTTCTTC
.	TRBJ2-1	TRBV2	few	14	CASSERTSANEQFF	TGTGCCAGCAGTGAGCGGACCAGCGCCAATGAGCAGTTCTTC
.	TRBJ1-6	TRBV20-1	.	15	CSARAPGADNSPLHF	TGCAGTGCTAGAGCGCCGGGGGCCGATAATTCACCCCTCCACTTT
.	TRBJ2-7	TRBV7-2	.	15	CASSLAVGLRYEQYF	TGTGCCAGCAGCTTAGCGGTAGGACTAAGGTACGAGCAGTACTTC
.	TRBJ2-1	TRBV24-1	.	16	CATSDQDRDTYNEQFF	TGTGCCACCAGTGACCAGGACAGAGACACCTACAATGAGCAGTTCTTC
.	TRBJ2-1	TRBV6-5	few	15	CASSYSPVSYNEQFF	TGTGCCAGCAGTTACTCTCCGGTCTCCTACAATGAGCAGTTCTTC
TRBD1	TRBJ1-5	TRBV20-1	few	16	CSARSSGTVSNQPQHF	TGCAGTGCTAGATCCTCCGGGACAGTTAGCAATCAGCCCCAGCATTTT
.	TRBJ1-1	TRBV9	.	15	CASSVVANKNTEAFF	TGTGCCAGCAGCGTAGTGGCTAACAAGAACACTGAAGCTTTCTTT
TRBD1	TRBJ2-1	TRBV4-2	.	17	CASSQLQGQGVYNEQFF	TGTGCCAGCAGCCAACTCCAGGGGCAGGGGGTATACAATGAGCAGTTCTTC
.	TRBJ2-5	TRBV25-1	many	16	CASRLGRQAGQETQYF	TGTGCCAGCAGATTGGGGAGGCAGGCCGGCCAAGAGACCCAGTACTTC
.	TRBJ2-1	TRBV9	few	15	CASSNRELSSHEQFF	TGTGCCAGCAGCAACCGGGAGCTATCATCCCATGAGCAGTTCTTC
TRBD2	TRBJ2-1	TRBV25-1	few	16	CASSGSSSGMGNEQFF	TGTGCCAGCAGTGGGTCGTCTAGCGGGATGGGAAATGAGCAGTTCTTC